This T cell receptor beta chain appears in the sequencing data of a study of blood T cells in healthy people across ages. This clonotype was seen more than once but under ten times. PCR was performed a second time for about 6 to 12 cycles using a sample-barcoded 5' primer and a J-beta primer mix. TCRdb fed the 5' RACE reads into MiXCR, producing one record per CDR3 protein. This table holds around 500,000 distinct CDR3 sequences, around 27% found once. The CDR3 is 13 residues long. Germline V lookup: CDR1 ENHRY, CDR2 SYGVKD. V was pared by 6 bases and J by 7 bases, with 7 bases of the junction left unmatched. The data were also submitted as part of a second study, on T cells of mothers and their children.

The sequenced sample consisted of blood. This chain joins TRBV10-3 and TRBJ1-1, with 8 bases lining up with TRBD1. The sequence was obtained from a boy aged 2 to 9 in good health. In DNA, the CDR3 is TGTGCCATCAGCAACGACAGGGGAGATGAAGCTTTCTTT. This translates into CAISNDRGDEAFF.